This note documents a single T cell receptor (beta chain) sequence. There is no known antigen for this receptor. Nothing much larger sits one base from this clone, and base qualities are not available. The source of the sample is a study of OX40 agonist ivuxolimab in advanced cancers. Looking at the study overall: Ivuxolimab was a fully human IgG2 agonistic monoclonal antibody targeting the costimulatory receptor OX40 (CD134). Patients were allowed to have had prior anti-PD-1, anti-PD-L1 or anti-CTLA-4 therapy, and roughly 40% of the dose-escalation patients had been treated with checkpoint inhibitors. Peripheral TCRbeta sequencing aimed to test whether ivuxolimab altered TCR sequence diversity and caused clonal T-cell expansion. The monotherapy dose-escalation portion (N = 52 patients) of the phase I ivuxolimab trial is reported in the paper. Partial responses were achieved by three dose-escalation patients, of whom one had hepatocellular carcinoma and two had cutaneous melanoma. A male proportion of 82.7% and a mean age of 60 years, ranging from roughly 20 to 80, were recorded for the dose-escalation cohort. Of the roughly 51 patients in dose escalation, 19 had hepatocellular carcinoma, some 15 had melanoma, 9 had renal cell carcinoma and 9 had head and neck cancer. Intravenous ivuxolimab was administered to patients every 2 weeks at six dose levels: 0.01, 0.1, 0.3, 1.5, 3 and 10 mg/kg.

Genomic DNA was isolated from the sorted cells so that the TCRbeta CDR3 region could be sequenced. The immunoSEQ Assay was used for sequencing of TCRbeta CDR3 regions. TCRdb holds this immuneACCESS table with in-frame rearrangements only. Some clones are missing; in checked studies, unresolved V genes explain under half, and the rest has no known cause. The sample table shows 35,000 to 40,000 clones, and less than 85% are seen once. Clones ranked in the top ten supply less than 30% of the sample. Based on the germline V gene, the CDR1 and CDR2 sequences are SNHLY and FYNNEI. The CDR3 starts with the cysteine, ends with the phenylalanine, and has 14 residues. The only DNA kept is the CDR3, 42 bases in frame from the first base. Germline trimming: 8 bases from V, 0 bases from J; junction bases outside gene matches: 4. The trial excluded patients who had a history of autoimmune disease or who were on systemic immunosuppression. Peripheral blood for TCR sequencing was collected from all dose cohorts at baseline, on cycle 4 day 1, and on cycle 7 day 1. Samples came from an open-label, multicenter, first-in-human phase I dose-escalation trial of ivuxolimab. Adults with locally advanced or metastatic melanoma, renal cell carcinoma, hepatocellular carcinoma or head and neck squamous cell carcinoma were enrolled in the trial. Before TCR sequencing, CD4+ and CD8+ T cells were separately sorted from peripheral blood.

What the work shows at the level of the full study, not this receptor alone: In the 0.1-3.0 mg/kg groups, partial responders were among the patients with the lowest normalized peripheral clonal expansion, particularly in CD8+ T cells. Which antigens the clonally expanded peripheral T cells were specific for was not determined. After ivuxolimab, CD8+ T cells had more expanded clones than CD4+ T cells on average. At doses of 0.1 to 3.0 mg/kg, clonal expansion of both CD4+ and CD8+ blood T cells was observed from baseline to week 6. Low levels of normalized T-cell clonal expansion were also seen in some patients who did not respond.

The source of this sequence is an adult with an advanced solid tumor such as melanoma, head and neck, liver or kidney cancer. The material sequenced was CD4+ or CD8+ T cells sorted from blood, taken in a trial of the OX40 agonist ivuxolimab. This sequence uses TRBV2 and TRBJ2-1, and 7 junction bases match TRBD1. For the CDR3, the sequence is CASVGDSSYNEQFF. The DNA sequence reads TGTGCCAGCGTGGGGGACAGCTCCTACAATGAGCAGTTCTTC.